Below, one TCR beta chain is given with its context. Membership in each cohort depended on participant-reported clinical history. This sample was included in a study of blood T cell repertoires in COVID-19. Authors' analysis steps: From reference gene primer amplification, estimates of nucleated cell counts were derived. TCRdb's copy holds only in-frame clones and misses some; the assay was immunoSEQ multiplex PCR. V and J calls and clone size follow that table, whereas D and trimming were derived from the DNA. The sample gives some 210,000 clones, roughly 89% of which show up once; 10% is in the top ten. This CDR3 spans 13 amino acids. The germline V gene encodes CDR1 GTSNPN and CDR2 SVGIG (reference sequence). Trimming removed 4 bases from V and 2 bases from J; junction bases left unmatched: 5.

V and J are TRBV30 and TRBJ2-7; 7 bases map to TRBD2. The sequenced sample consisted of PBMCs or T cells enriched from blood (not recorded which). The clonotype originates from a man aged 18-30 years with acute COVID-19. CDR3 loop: CAWTVGRTYEQYF. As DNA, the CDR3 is TGTGCCTGGACCGTCGGGAGGACCTACGAGCAGTACTTC.